This TCR beta chain was identified during a study of blood T cells in healthy people across ages. Study conclusions and caveats: A roughly linear age-dependent decrease characterized TCR beta diversity per million T cells. Across samples, TCR beta diversity tracked strongly with naive T cell percentage.

V was clipped by 3 bases and J by 5 bases; unmatched bases: 7. The CDR3 covers 15 residues. CDR1 and CDR2 from the germline V gene are ENHRY and SYGVKD. Together with a sample-barcoded 5' primer, a J-beta primer mix was included in a second PCR lasting roughly 6 to 12 cycles. Each sample provided no less than 2.5 million CDR3-containing paired-end reads. TCRdb redid the calling of the 5' RACE reads with MiXCR, one entry per CDR3 protein. Of roughly 1,800,000 distinct CDR3 sequences in the sample, 49% are singletons; the top ten hold 2.1%. This clonotype has only one observation. Antigen: not known. Healthy Caucasian individuals from Russia aged roughly 6 to 90 served as donors.

This clonotype was obtained from a woman aged 40-49 years in good health. The rearrangement links TRBV10-3 to TRBJ2-3; TRBD2 aligns across 8 bases. Sequencing was carried out using blood. CDR3 in amino acids: CAISEGRGGRDTQYF. CDR3 coding DNA: TGTGCCATCAGTGAAGGTCGGGGGGGCAGAGATACGCAGTATTTT.